What follows are 23 T cell receptor beta chains derived from one specimen sequenced in a study of T-cell memory formation after mild COVID-19. TCRdb re-called the 5' RACE reads through MiXCR, storing one row per CDR3 protein. The table lists a few hundred thousand distinct CDR3 sequences, 25% to 30% of them singletons. The sequenced sample was PBMCs or a T cell subset sorted from them (not recorded which). These receptors all come from an adult woman who had mild COVID-19 (a few samples of this study predate the infection). Cell type and time point are not known.

The V call is TRBV4-3, the J call TRBJ2-5, with 7 bases identical to TRBD1. V lost 0 bases and J lost 1; bases outside the gene matches: 2. Germline CDR1 is LGHNA and CDR2 is YSLEER. The CDR3 has 15 residues. The CDR3 loop reads CASSQEGTAQETQYF. The CDR3 nucleotides are TGCGCCAGCAGCCAAGAAGGGACAGCCCAAGAGACCCAGTACTTC.

The chain is built from TRBV24-1 and TRBJ2-1; D uncertain. This CDR3 comprises 13 residues. The V and J ends lost 6 bases and 4 bases respectively, with 9 bases between them. Germline CDR1 and CDR2: KGHDR and SFDVKD. Here the CDR3 reads CATSLSGYNEQFF. DNA for the CDR3: TGTGCCACCAGTTTGTCAGGATACAATGAGCAGTTCTTC.

This clonotype was picked up a small number of times. The chain carries TRBV14 and TRBJ2-7, with D possibly being TRBD2 (5 bases). V lost 0 bases and J lost 9, with 15 bases in between. Per germline, CDR1 SGHDN and CDR2 FVKESK. The CDR3 is made up of 14 amino acids. The CDR3 nucleotides read TGTGCCAGCAGCCAAGATCCCGGACTTCGAGGGCAGTACTTC. Translated, it gives CASSQDPGLRGQYF.

The chain carries TRBV6-2 or TRBV6-3 and TRBJ2-3; D not resolved. The CDR3 covers 14 residues. The V gene's germline CDR1 is MNHEY and CDR2 SVGEGT. The V end lost 4 bases, the J end lost 2 bases, and 10 bases lay between the germline ends. The CDR3 here is CASSWLGSTDTQYF. The CDR3 nucleotides read TGTGCCAGCAGTTGGCTGGGTTCCACAGATACGCAGTATTTT.

In its sample, this clonotype was seen a few times. V gene TRBV6-1 combines with J gene TRBJ2-3, with 8 bases that match TRBD2. The germline gives CDR1 MNHNS, CDR2 SASEGT. V was clipped by 7 bases and J by 6 bases; unmatched bases: 9. The CDR3 extends over 14 amino acids. DNA of the CDR3: TGTGCCAGCATTGGACTAGCAGACCCGGATACGCAGTATTTT. Its translation: CASIGLADPDTQYF.

This sequence joins TRBV6-5 and TRBJ2-3, with TRBD2 matching over 10 bases. The V and J ends lost 6 bases and 0 bases, in that order; junction bases with no gene match: 6. From germline, CDR1 is MNHEY and CDR2 SVGAGI. This CDR3 contains 16 residues. The CDR3 bases are TGTGCCAGCAGAGGCCGAGCGGGGGGGAGCACAGATACGCAGTATTTT. Translation: CASRGRAGGSTDTQYF.

This clonotype turned up a few times. This chain links TRBV18 with TRBJ2-6; D tentatively fits TRBD1 or TRBD2 (5 bases each). The CDR3 loop spans 17 amino acids. The ends were cut back, 3 bases at V and 2 bases at J, with 14 bases in the middle. Germline V gene data show CDR1 as KGHSH and CDR2 as LQKENI. CDR3 residues: CASSPSPGTTGANVLTF. The CDR3 DNA reads as TGTGCCAGCTCACCGAGCCCCGGGACGACTGGGGCCAACGTCCTGACTTTC.

The genes are TRBV27 and TRBJ2-5; D is possibly TRBD1 (6 bases). CDR3 length: 14 amino acids. V lost 2 bases, J lost 4 bases, and 11 bases lay in between. Germline V gene sequence: CDR1 MNHEY, CDR2 SMNVEV (reference sequence). In nucleotides, the CDR3 is TGTGCCAGCAGTTTACAGGGGACGGGAGAGACCCAGTACTTC. Protein: CASSLQGTGETQYF.

This clonotype showed up just a few times. The CDR3 here is CASSVGGPSYEQYF. In DNA, the CDR3 is TGTGCCAGCAGCGTAGGGGGACCCTCCTACGAGCAGTACTTC. The chain couples TRBV9 to TRBJ2-7; either TRBD1 or TRBD2 may fit D (5 bases each). The germline gives CDR1 SGDLS, CDR2 YYNGEE. The CDR3 has 14 residues. Trimming removed 0 bases at V and 0 bases at J, with 7 bases between.

CDR3 sequence: CASRITGSTDTQYF. CDR3 in DNA: TGTGCCAGCAGGATTACAGGGTCCACAGATACGCAGTATTTT. V usage is TRBV12-3 or TRBV12-4 and J usage is TRBJ2-3; possible D gene TRBD1, 6 bases. The V and J ends lost 6 bases and 2 bases respectively, with 12 bases between them. This CDR3 has 14 residues.

The chain recombines TRBV7-2 with TRBJ2-7; D call uncertain. Looked up from germline, CDR1 is SGHTA and CDR2 is FQGNSA. The CDR3 has 12 residues. Trimming cost V 4 bases and J 3 bases, with 7 bases left between them. In DNA, the CDR3 is TGTGCCAGCAGCTCGGACCTCTACGAGCAGTACTTC. It codes for CASSSDLYEQYF. The full variable domain, with the rest looked up from reference TRBV7-2 and TRBJ2-7, is GAGVSQSPSNKVTEKGKDVELRCDPISGHTALYWYRQSLGQGLEFLIYFQGNSAPDKSGLPSDRFSAERTGGSVSTLTIQRTQQEDSAVYLCASSSDLYEQYFGPGTRLTVT.

The genes are TRBV20-1 and TRBJ2-2; 7 bases line up with TRBD2. CDR3 length: 16 residues. J lost 2 bases, V lost 3 bases, and 9 bases had no gene match. CDR1 and CDR2 (germline): DFQATT, SNEGSKA (reference sequence). The CDR3 sequence: CSASDSGYRNTGELFF. In DNA form, the CDR3 reads TGCAGTGCTAGTGATAGCGGGTACCGTAACACCGGGGAGCTGTTTTTT.

At least ten counts were recorded for this clonotype. The chain couples TRBV12-3 or TRBV12-4 to TRBJ2-1, with 11 bases identical to TRBD1. The J segment lost 9 bases and the V segment lost 5 bases, leaving 9 bases of the junction unmatched. CDR3 length equals 15 residues. The CDR3 DNA sequence: TGTGCCAGCAGTGTTCCGGGACAGGGGGTTGGTGAGCAGTTCTTC. It codes for CASSVPGQGVGEQFF.

The chain recombines TRBV5-1 with TRBJ2-2, with D hard to call. Deletions cut 4 bases from V and 5 bases from J, with 6 bases between. From germline, CDR1 is SGHRS and CDR2 YFSETQ. The CDR3 length is 12 residues. The CDR3, as DNA: TGCGCCAGCAGCGGTATGACCGGGGAGCTGTTTTTT. Translating it yields CASSGMTGELFF.

This CDR3 reads CASSQESTPASSGELFF. Written as DNA, the CDR3 is TGCGCCAGCAGCCAAGAATCCACCCCGGCGAGTTCCGGGGAGCTGTTTTTT. The J gene is TRBJ2-2, the V gene TRBV4-3; D is ambiguous. Germline lookup yields CDR1 LGHNA and CDR2 YSLEER. V was trimmed by 0 bases and J by 6 bases, leaving 17 bases between them. The CDR3 spans 17 residues.

The gene calls are TRBV20-1 and TRBJ2-2; weak D call: TRBD2 (5 bases). The V end was cut by 4 bases, the J end by 7 bases, with 22 bases between. This CDR3 is built from 16 residues. Germline V gene data show CDR1 as DFQATT and CDR2 as SNEGSKA (reference sequence). The CDR3 spells CSAKAGGLRLSGELFF. In DNA, the CDR3 is TGCAGTGCTAAGGCGGGCGGCCTTCGTTTGAGCGGGGAGCTGTTTTTT.

This clonotype came up many times. This chain joins TRBV20-1 and TRBJ2-2; TRBD1 might be the D (6 bases). V was clipped by 0 bases and J by 5 bases, with 16 bases between them. The CDR3 runs 16 residues. CDR1 and CDR2 (germline): DFQATT, SNEGSKA (reference sequence). The CDR3 DNA sequence: TGCAGTGCTAGAGATAGGGAACAGGGAGAGACCGGGGAGCTGTTTTTT. Its translation: CSARDREQGETGELFF.

The sample holds a few counts of this clonotype. The chain has TRBV7-2 and TRBJ2-7, with a weak D call TRBD2 (5 bases). Per germline, CDR1 SGHTA and CDR2 FQGNSA. Between the trimmed V and J ends, which lost 1 base and 6 bases, there was a span of 16 bases. This CDR3 has 15 residues. In nucleotides, the CDR3 is TGTGCCAGCAGCTTAGGCCCGTCGAGGGTCGGCGAGCAGTACTTC. Translated, it gives CASSLGPSRVGEQYF.

This CDR3 reads CASSLTGTSGKQTQYF. The CDR3 DNA reads TGTGCCAGCAGCTTAACGGGGACTAGCGGGAAACAGACCCAGTACTTC. The chain has TRBV7-6 and TRBJ2-5; TRBD2 agrees at 13 bases. The V and J ends lost 2 bases and 6 bases, in that order; junction bases with no gene match: 6. Germline CDR1 is SGHVS and CDR2 is FNYEAQ. There are 16 residues in the CDR3.

This rearrangement joins TRBV12-3 or TRBV12-4 to TRBJ1-1, with 8 nucleotides matching TRBD1. The CDR3 covers 14 residues. The J segment lost 5 bases and the V segment lost 3 bases, leaving 5 bases of the junction unmatched. CDR3 residues: CASSFTGGITEAFF. Here the CDR3 DNA reads TGTGCCAGCAGTTTTACAGGGGGGATAACTGAAGCTTTCTTT.

CDR3 bases: TGCAGTGCGAAGTCTGGAGCGACAGGAGCCACTTTGAACTATGGCTACACCTTC. As protein: CSAKSGATGATLNYGYTF. The J gene is TRBJ1-2, the V gene TRBV20-1, with a possible D match to TRBD1 (6 bases). Germline CDR1 reads DFQATT; CDR2 reads SNEGSKA (reference sequence). This CDR3 contains 18 residues. V was shortened by 6 bases and J by 2 bases, with 28 bases between the two germline ends.

The chain has TRBV21-1 and TRBJ1-5; TRBD1, the D gene given by the table, was not confirmed from the DNA. TRBV21-1 counts as a pseudogene. This CDR3 is 17 amino acids long. CDR3 region: CASSKGGTGDRNQPQHF. CDR3 in DNA: TGTGCCAGCAGCAAAGGGGGGACAGGGGACCGCAATCAGCCCCAGCATTTT.

This clonotype has more than one count but fewer than ten. The rearrangement links TRBV4-1 to TRBJ2-5, with 7 bases fitting TRBD1. The CDR3 contains 16 residues. Trimming at V came to 1 base and at J to 2 bases, leaving 7 bases not matched to a gene. CDR1 and CDR2 from the germline V gene are MGHRA and YSYEKL. CDR3 bases: TGCGCCAGCAGCCAAGGTCGGACAGGACGTCAAGAGACCCAGTACTTC. Amino acid sequence: CASSQGRTGRQETQYF.